Detailed here is one TCR beta chain. Its antigen is unidentified. The CDR3 covers 15 residues. V lost 2 bases to trimming and J lost 2 bases, with 12 bases between them. Looked up from germline, CDR1 is SGHDT and CDR2 is YYEEEE. This sample was taken from a study of Tregs in tolerant kidney transplant recipients. The nonmyeloablative bone marrow transplants came from related graft donors, with transient mixed chimerism. TCRdb's table, derived via immunoSEQ multiplex PCR, lists solely in-frame clones and lacks some. Of 74,000 or so clones listed, 91% are singletons. Study outcomes and limitations: Donor-specific Treg expansion exceeded global Treg expansion in tolerant patients, suggesting antigen drive. Tregs expanded with activated donor B cells seemed most donor-specific. The small number of patients limits these findings pending further validation.

This sample comprised CD4+ T cells from blood (PBMCs), obtained 24 months after the transplant. This receptor was identified in a human patient who received a combined kidney and bone marrow transplant. Some T cells may be provided by the graft donor. The chain couples TRBV5-6 to TRBJ2-3; D possibly corresponds to TRBD1 (5 bases). CDR3 protein: CASSLVTGPTDTQYF. In nucleotides, the CDR3 is TGTGCCAGCAGCTTAGTAACAGGCCCCACAGATACGCAGTATTTT.